The clone carrying this TCR beta chain has just a few counts. The target antigen is unknown. The CDR3 sequence is 16 residues long. Germline V CDR1 and CDR2: LGHDT, YNNKEL (reference sequence). V was trimmed by 1 base and J by 5 bases, leaving 12 bases between them. Each CDR3 protein is one row after TCRdb ran MiXCR on the 5' RACE reads. The data hold approximately 210,000 distinct CDR3 sequences, with approximately 16% observed a single time. These data belong to a study of identical twins. Study findings and constraints: Out-of-frame alpha sequences common to twins were enriched for low generation probability.

These data were also filed under a second study, of T cells expressing NK-cell markers. As reported in that work: In several experiments, sorting was confined to alpha-beta TCR T cells through use of an anti-gamma-delta TCR antibody. CD8+ T cells in six donors included dominant NKG2C+ clonotypes at 1.0-7.0%.

The source is a woman aged 18-29 years in good health. The sequenced sample consisted of CD8+ T cells sorted from blood. This chain joins TRBV3-1 and TRBJ2-6; D not certain. The CDR3 region has the DNA TGTGCCAGCAGCCAAGTCCCCCGCCAGAGGGCCAACGTCCTGACTTTC. As protein: CASSQVPRQRANVLTF.